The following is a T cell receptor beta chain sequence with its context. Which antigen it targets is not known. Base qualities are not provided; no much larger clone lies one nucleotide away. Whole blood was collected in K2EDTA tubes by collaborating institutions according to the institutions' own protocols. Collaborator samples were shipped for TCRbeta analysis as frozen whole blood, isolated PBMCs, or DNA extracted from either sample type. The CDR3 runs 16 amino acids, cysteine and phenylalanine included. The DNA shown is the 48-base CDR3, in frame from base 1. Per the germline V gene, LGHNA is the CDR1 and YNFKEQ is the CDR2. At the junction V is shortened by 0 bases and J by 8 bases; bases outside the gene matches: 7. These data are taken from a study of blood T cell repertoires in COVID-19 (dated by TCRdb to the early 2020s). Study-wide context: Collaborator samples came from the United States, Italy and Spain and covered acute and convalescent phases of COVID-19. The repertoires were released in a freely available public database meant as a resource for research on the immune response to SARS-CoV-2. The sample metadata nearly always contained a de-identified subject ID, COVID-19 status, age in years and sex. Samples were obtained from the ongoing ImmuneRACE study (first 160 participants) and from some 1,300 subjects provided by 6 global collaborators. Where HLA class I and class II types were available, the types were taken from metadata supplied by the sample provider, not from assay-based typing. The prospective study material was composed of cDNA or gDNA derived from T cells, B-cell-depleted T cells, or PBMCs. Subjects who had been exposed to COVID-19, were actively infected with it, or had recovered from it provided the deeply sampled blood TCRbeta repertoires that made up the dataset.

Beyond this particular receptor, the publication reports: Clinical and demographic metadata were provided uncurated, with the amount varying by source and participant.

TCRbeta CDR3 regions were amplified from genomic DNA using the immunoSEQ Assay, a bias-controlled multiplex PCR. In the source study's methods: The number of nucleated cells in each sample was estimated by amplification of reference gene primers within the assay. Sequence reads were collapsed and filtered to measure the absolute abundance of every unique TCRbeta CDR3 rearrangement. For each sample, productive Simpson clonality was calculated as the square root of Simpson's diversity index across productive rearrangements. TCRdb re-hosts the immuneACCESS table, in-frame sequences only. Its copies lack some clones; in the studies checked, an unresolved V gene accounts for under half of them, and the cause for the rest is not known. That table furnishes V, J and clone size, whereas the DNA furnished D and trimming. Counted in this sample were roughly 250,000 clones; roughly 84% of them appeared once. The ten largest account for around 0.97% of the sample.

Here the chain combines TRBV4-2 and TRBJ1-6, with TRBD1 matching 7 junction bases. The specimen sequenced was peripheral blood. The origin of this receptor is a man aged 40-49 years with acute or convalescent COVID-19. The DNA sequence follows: TGTGCCAGCAGCCAAGAGTCCCGACAGGGCTATTCACCCCTCCACTTT. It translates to CASSQESRQGYSPLHF.